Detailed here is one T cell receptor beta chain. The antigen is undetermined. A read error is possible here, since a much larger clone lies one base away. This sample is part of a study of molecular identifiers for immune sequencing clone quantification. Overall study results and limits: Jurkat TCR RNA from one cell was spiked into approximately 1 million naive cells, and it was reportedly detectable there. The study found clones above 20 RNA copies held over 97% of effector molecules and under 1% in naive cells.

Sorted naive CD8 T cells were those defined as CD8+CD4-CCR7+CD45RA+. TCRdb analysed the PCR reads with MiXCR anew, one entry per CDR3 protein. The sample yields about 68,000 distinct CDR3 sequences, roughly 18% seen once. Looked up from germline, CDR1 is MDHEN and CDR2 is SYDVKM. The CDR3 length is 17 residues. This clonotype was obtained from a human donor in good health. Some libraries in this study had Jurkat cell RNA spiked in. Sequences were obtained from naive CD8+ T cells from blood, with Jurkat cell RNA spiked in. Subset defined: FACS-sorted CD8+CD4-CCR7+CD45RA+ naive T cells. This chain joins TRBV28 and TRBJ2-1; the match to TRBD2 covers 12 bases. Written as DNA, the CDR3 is TGTGCCGGCAGTTCTGAACTAGCGGGAGGATCCTACAATGAGCAGTTCTTC. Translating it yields CAGSSELAGGSYNEQFF.